The clone carrying this T cell receptor (beta chain) occurred many times. The investigators amplified TCR beta CDR3 regions from RNA transcripts. A first-round RT-PCR of the TCR CDR3 used the HTBI primer set. TCRdb redid the calling of the multiplex PCR reads with MiXCR, one entry per CDR3 protein. The sample has more than 650,000 distinct CDR3 sequences, 11% to 15% seen once. CDR1 and CDR2 from the germline V gene are LGHDT and YNNKEL (reference sequence). J lost 0 bases, V lost 4 bases, and 3 bases had no gene match. The CDR3 consists of 14 residues. These data originate in a study of T cells in Graves' hyperthyroidism and ophthalmopathy. Study background: Peripheral blood was taken when the disease was first diagnosed, before any treatment began.

This sequence joins TRBV3-1 and TRBJ2-7; TRBD2 aligns across 7 bases. This receptor was identified in a woman younger than 30 with Graves' hyperthyroidism. Input material: blood. The CDR3 is CASSRLAASYEQYF. CDR3 nucleotides: TGTGCCAGCAGCCGGCTAGCGGCCTCCTACGAGCAGTACTTC.